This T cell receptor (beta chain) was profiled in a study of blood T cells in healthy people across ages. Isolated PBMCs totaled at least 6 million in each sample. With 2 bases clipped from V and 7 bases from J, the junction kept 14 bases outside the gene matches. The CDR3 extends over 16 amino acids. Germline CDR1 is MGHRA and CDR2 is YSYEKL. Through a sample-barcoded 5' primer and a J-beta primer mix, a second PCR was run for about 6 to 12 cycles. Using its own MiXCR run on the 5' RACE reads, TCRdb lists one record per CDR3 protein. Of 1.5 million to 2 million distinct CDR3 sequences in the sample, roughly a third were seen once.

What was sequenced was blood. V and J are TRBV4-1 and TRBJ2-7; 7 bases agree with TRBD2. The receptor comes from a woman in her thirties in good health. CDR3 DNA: TGCGCCAGCAGCCAAAATCTGGACGGGGGGTACAATGAGCAGTACTTC. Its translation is CASSQNLDGGYNEQYF.